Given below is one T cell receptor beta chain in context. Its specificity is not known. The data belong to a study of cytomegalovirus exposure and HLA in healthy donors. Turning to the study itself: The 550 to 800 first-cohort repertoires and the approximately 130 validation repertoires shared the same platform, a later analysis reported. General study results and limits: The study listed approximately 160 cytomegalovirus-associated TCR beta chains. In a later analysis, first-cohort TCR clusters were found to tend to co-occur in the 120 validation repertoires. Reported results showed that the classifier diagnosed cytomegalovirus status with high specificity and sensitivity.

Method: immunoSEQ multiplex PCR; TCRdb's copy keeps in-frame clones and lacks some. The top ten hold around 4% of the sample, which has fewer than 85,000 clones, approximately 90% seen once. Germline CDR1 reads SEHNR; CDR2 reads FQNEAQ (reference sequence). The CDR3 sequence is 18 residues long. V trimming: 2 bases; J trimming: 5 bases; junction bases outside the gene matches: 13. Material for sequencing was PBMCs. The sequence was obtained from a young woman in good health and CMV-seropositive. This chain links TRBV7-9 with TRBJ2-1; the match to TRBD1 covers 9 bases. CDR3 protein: CASSLFHTGTGTNNEQFF. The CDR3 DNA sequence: TGTGCCAGCAGCTTATTCCACACCGGGACAGGGACCAACAATGAGCAGTTCTTC. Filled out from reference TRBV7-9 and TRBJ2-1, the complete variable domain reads DTGVSQNPRHKITKRGQNVTFRCDPISEHNRLYWYRQTLGQGPEFLTYFQNEAQLEKSRLLSDRFSAERPKGSFSTLEIQRTEQGDSAMYLCASSLFHTGTGTNNEQFFGPGTRLTVL.